The entry below describes one TCR beta chain. Which antigen it targets is not known. Base qualities are not provided; no much larger clone lies one nucleotide away. V is shortened by 1 base, J by 10 bases, and the region joining them spans 7 bases. CDR1 and CDR2 are read off the germline V gene (reference sequence) as SEHNR and FQNEAQ. Spanning cysteine to phenylalanine, the CDR3 consists of 11 amino acids. Only CDR3 DNA remains: 33 bases, in frame from the first base. This specimen belongs to a study of beta chain features in type 1 diabetes (dated by TCRdb to 2016 to 2018). With respect to the entire study: No differences in mean age, gender distribution, total cell number or subset yield were found between patients and healthy donors. Across all samples, almost 110 million sorted cells were examined, and cell number per subset correlated strongly with RNA yield. The study compared the TCRB repertoires of sorted circulating CD4+ T cell subsets in recently diagnosed type 1 diabetes patients with those in matched healthy donors. Naive and central memory subsets were obtained from all 30 or so donors, but regulatory and stem cell-like memory subsets were isolated from only 8 patients and roughly 8 healthy donors. Results the study describes overall, beyond this receptor: In all four CD4+ subsets, TCRB CDR3 length was moderately but significantly shorter in type 1 diabetes patients. The naive, central memory and regulatory TCRB repertoires appeared to resemble one another more closely among patients than among healthy donors. Because small numbers of individuals were included in the HLA sub-analyses, any influence of HLA type on TCRB rearrangement was left unresolved. PCR might favor shorter templates, but patient and control samples were amplified and corrected together, so any skew would affect both groups equally. Patients with type 1 diabetes made fewer insertions and deleted more nucleotides at VDJ recombination sites, implying thymic rearrangement abnormalities. Because cDNA rather than genomic DNA was sequenced, highly expressing activated cells could have been over-represented, although no difference in activation and CD3 levels was found between groups.

The entire isolated RNA was reverse transcribed using the High Capacity cDNA Reverse Transcription Kit, and thus expressed TCRB transcripts were sequenced. Deep immunoSEQ sequencing was performed on naive, central memory and regulatory T cell samples, with an average of roughly 3.5 million total reads per sample. After sorted cells were lysed in RLT buffer, RNA was extracted with DNase-treated RNeasy Micro or Mini kits, with the choice depending on cell number. Each cell subset was processed separately to prevent cross-contamination, with patient and healthy donor samples processed together. The immunoSEQ multiplex PCR was used to amplify TCRB sequences from cDNA, yielding 87-bp fragments that span the CDR3 region. Sequencing of the amplicons was done on the Illumina HiSeq platform. The source study handled its data this way. PCR bias was corrected computationally using synthetic template baselines, and reads within Hamming distance 2 were collapsed, with unmergeable singletons discarded. Reads were aligned against IMGT so that V, D and J genes, CDR3 length and insertions or deletions at six rearrangement sites could be assigned. Within each subset, clonotype counts were normalized to the number of sorted cells before true diversity and Gini coefficients were calculated with the tcR R package. Repertoire sharing was quantified using the overlap coefficient calculated on TCRB nucleotide sequences. As a proxy for the pre-selection repertoire, out-of-frame TCRB sequences from naive cells were analyzed. In its TCRdb copy, this immuneACCESS table keeps in-frame sequences only and misses some clones. Where compared with another copy, unresolved V genes explain less than half of these, and the others have no known cause. V, J and clone size were drawn from that table, and D and trimming were deduced from the DNA. The sample table lists roughly 380,000 clones, around 20% of them with a count of one. The ten largest clones capture 0.035% to 0.055% of the sample.

Each donor gave one peripheral blood draw, averaging roughly 100 mL, which was collected into heparinised tubes. A BD FACSAria II was used to sort naive, central memory, regulatory and stem cell-like memory CD4+ T cells with a panel that included CD45RO, CCR7, CD25, CD127, CD95 and CD27. A purity above 98% was achieved for all sorted populations. Right away, PBMCs were isolated by Lymphoprep density gradient centrifugation and were stained directly, with no culture step. Samples were stained and sorted in pairs, with one healthy donor and one patient per experiment, so that batch effects were minimized.

The specimen was naive CD4+ T cells from blood. The cell subset or site label, as the study defines it: true naive CD4+ T cells. This chain is built from TRBV7-9 and TRBJ2-5; the D gene cannot be resolved reliably. This receptor was taken from a woman between 18 and 29 years old in good health. The bases read TGTGCCAGCAGCTTAGAGCTTAGCCAGTACTTC. This codes for CASSLELSQYF.